Listed here are 26 T cell receptor beta chains from one sample, sequenced in a study of blood T cell repertoires in COVID-19. Profiling relied on immunoSEQ multiplex PCR, and the TCRdb table lists in-frame clones only, not all of them. The sample contains about 250,000 clones, about 87% of which appear only once. Sequenced material: PBMCs or T cells enriched from blood (not recorded which). The receptors were sampled from a woman aged 45 to 65 who had recovered from COVID-19.

The rearrangement uses TRBV5-1 and TRBJ2-5; the match to TRBD2 covers 14 bases. The germline V gene has CDR1 SGHRS and CDR2 YFSETQ. Trimming cost V 2 bases and J 1 base; bases outside gene matches: 4. CDR3 length: 17 amino acids. For the CDR3, the DNA is TGCGCCAGCAGCTTCGGACTAGCGGGAGGAACCCAAGAGACCCAGTACTTC. Encoded protein: CASSFGLAGGTQETQYF.

V gene TRBV7-9 combines with J gene TRBJ1-4; perhaps TRBD1 as D (6 bases). The germline gives CDR1 SEHNR, CDR2 FQNEAQ (reference sequence). This CDR3 region has 15 residues. Trimming pared 5 bases from V and 7 bases from J, leaving 17 bases between. This CDR3 is CASSQDQGRVEKLFF. The CDR3 DNA reads TGTGCCAGCAGCCAAGACCAGGGGAGGGTTGAAAAACTGTTTTTT. The variable domain in full, completed from reference TRBV7-9 and TRBJ1-4, reads DTGVSQNPRHKITKRGQNVTFRCDPISEHNRLYWYRQTLGQGPEFLTYFQNEAQLEKSRLLSDRFSAERPKGSFSTLEIQRTEQGDSAMYLCASSQDQGRVEKLFFGSGTQLSVL.

The chain joins TRBV28 to TRBJ1-2, with 9 bases aligning to TRBD1. Germline CDR1 MDHEN, CDR2 SYDVKM. This CDR3 comprises 15 residues. The V gene end was trimmed by 8 bases and the J gene end by 3 bases; junction bases not matched to a gene: 10. This chain's CDR3 is CASVINRGLDYGYTF. The CDR3 nucleotides are TGTGCCAGCGTCATCAACAGGGGGCTCGACTATGGCTACACCTTC.

The rearrangement uses TRBV20-1 and TRBJ1-2; the D is unclear. Germline V gene data show CDR1 as DFQATT and CDR2 as SNEGSKA (reference sequence). V lost 7 bases and J lost 7, with 13 bases in between. The CDR3 is 11 residues long. For the CDR3, the DNA is TGCAGTGGTGAGCGGTCCTTTGGCTACACCTTC. As protein: CSGERSFGYTF.

This rearrangement joins TRBV7-9 to TRBJ1-5; 8 nucleotides line up with TRBD1. Germline-derived CDR1 and CDR2 are SEHNR and FQNEAQ (reference sequence). This CDR3 has 16 amino acids. With 1 base clipped from V and 5 bases from J, the junction kept 7 bases outside the gene matches. The chain's CDR3 is CASSLVLPTGDQPQHF. In nucleotides, the CDR3 is TGTGCCAGCAGCTTAGTACTCCCGACAGGGGATCAGCCCCAGCATTTT. Together with reference TRBV7-9 and TRBJ1-5, the CDR3 gives the full variable domain: DTGVSQNPRHKITKRGQNVTFRCDPISEHNRLYWYRQTLGQGPEFLTYFQNEAQLEKSRLLSDRFSAERPKGSFSTLEIQRTEQGDSAMYLCASSLVLPTGDQPQHFGDGTRLSIL.

The rearrangement joins TRBV27 to TRBJ2-5, with 7 bases matching TRBD2. The ends lost 4 bases at V and 2 bases at J; junction bases unmatched: 13. The CDR3 runs to 17 residues. The V gene's germline CDR1 is MNHEY and CDR2 SMNVEV (reference sequence). The CDR3 DNA is TGTGCCAGCAGTTCTCTCAAACTAGCGACCCTACAAGAGACCCAGTACTTC. Encoded protein: CASSSLKLATLQETQYF.

This clone was recorded a few times. The chain combines TRBV6-6 with TRBJ1-4, with unresolved D. The CDR3 spans 16 residues. The V gene's germline CDR1 is MNHNY and CDR2 SVGAGI (reference sequence). Trimming cost V 2 bases and J 8 bases, with 18 bases left between them. As DNA, the CDR3 is TGTGCCAGCAGTTACAGTTCGGGTAGTTCGGGGGAAAAACTGTTTTTT. Translating gives CASSYSSGSSGEKLFF.

The gene calls are TRBV13 and TRBJ1-1; perhaps TRBD1 as D (5 bases). The CDR3 sequence is 12 residues long. Trimming left V 8 bases short and J 2 bases short, with 9 bases between. Germline-derived CDR1 and CDR2 are PRHDT and FYEKMQ (reference sequence). CDR3 region: CASSTGNTEAFF. The DNA of the CDR3 is TGTGCCAGCTCTACAGGAAACACTGAAGCTTTCTTT.

The gene calls are TRBV7-9 and TRBJ1-1; no clear D gene. This CDR3 region has 16 residues. Between the trimmed V and J ends, which lost 5 bases and 1 base, there was a span of 17 bases. Germline loops: CDR1 SEHNR, CDR2 FQNEAQ (reference sequence). The CDR3 loop reads CASSPADRETNTEAFF. Here the CDR3 DNA reads TGTGCCAGCAGCCCAGCGGACCGCGAGACGAACACTGAAGCTTTCTTT.

The V and J genes are TRBV5-1 and TRBJ1-5; 7 bases are a match to TRBD1. CDR1 and CDR2 from the germline V gene are SGHRS and YFSETQ. The CDR3 has 15 residues. With 4 bases clipped from V and 7 bases from J, the junction kept 11 bases outside the gene matches. The CDR3 DNA reads as TGCGCCAGCAGCCCAAGGACAGGTTCGGGCCAGCCCCAGCATTTT. This encodes CASSPRTGSGQPQHF. Full variable domain (rest looked up from reference TRBV5-1 and TRBJ1-5): KAGVTQTPRYLIKTRGQQVTLSCSPISGHRSVSWYQQTPGQGLQFLFEYFSETQRNKGNFPGRFSGRQFSNSRSEMNVSTLELGDSALYLCASSPRTGSGQPQHFGDGTRLSIL.

The rearrangement links TRBV14 to TRBJ2-7, with TRBD1 identical over 9 bases. This CDR3 has 16 amino acids. Trimming removed 1 base from V and 7 bases from J; junction bases left unmatched: 11. The germline V gene has CDR1 SGHDN and CDR2 FVKESK. The CDR3 region has the DNA TGTGCCAGCAGCCAAGTATGGGGACAGGGACCGGAAGAGCAGTACTTC. Its protein is CASSQVWGQGPEEQYF.

The chain couples TRBV27 to TRBJ1-2, with 9 bases matching TRBD1. This CDR3 spans 14 amino acids. The V and J ends lost 8 bases and 1 base, in that order; junction bases with no gene match: 5. Germline-derived CDR1 and CDR2 are MNHEY and SMNVEV (reference sequence). In DNA form, the CDR3 reads TGTGCCAGCGGAGACAGGGGGTTTAACTATGGCTACACCTTC. It translates to CASGDRGFNYGYTF.

The chain carries TRBV5-4 and TRBJ1-6; no clear D gene. V was cut by 2 bases and J by 14 bases, with 14 bases left in between. Germline assignment: CDR1 SGHNT and CDR2 YYREEE (reference sequence). This CDR3 region has 13 residues. The CDR3 nucleotides are TGTGCCAGCAGCTTAAGTTCAGGCCTCGCCCTCCACTTT. This sequence encodes CASSLSSGLALHF. The whole variable domain, filled in from reference TRBV5-4 and TRBJ1-6, reads ETGVTQSPTHLIKTRGQQVTLRCSSQSGHNTVSWYQQALGQGPQFIFQYYREEENGRGNFPPRFSGLQFPNYSSELNVNALELDDSALYLCASSLSSGLALHFGNGTRLTVT.

The V call is TRBV3-1 (or the pseudogene TRBV3-2), the J call TRBJ2-1; D is perhaps TRBD2 (5 bases). CDR3 length: 12 amino acids. Germline CDR1 is LGHDT and CDR2 is YNNKEL (reference sequence). V was trimmed by 3 bases and J by 10 bases, leaving 10 bases between them. The CDR3 is CASSHLLAEQFF. The DNA of the CDR3 is TGTGCCAGCAGCCATCTATTAGCGGAGCAGTTCTTC.

The chain links TRBV5-8 to TRBJ1-6; 8 bases map to TRBD1. Germline CDR1 SGHTS, CDR2 YDEGEE. Trimming at V came to 1 base and at J to 7 bases, leaving 7 bases not matched to a gene. The CDR3 consists of 16 residues. The CDR3 loop reads CASSLFRGQDNSPLHF. The CDR3 nucleotides are TGTGCCAGCAGCTTGTTCCGGGGACAGGACAATTCACCCCTCCACTTT.

The chain links TRBV28 to TRBJ1-2; D perhaps matches TRBD1 (6 bases). Trimming took off 3 bases at V and 6 bases at J, with 17 bases between the two ends. Germline V lookup: CDR1 MDHEN, CDR2 SYDVKM. The CDR3 runs to 15 residues. In DNA, the CDR3 is TGTGCCAGCAGTTTCCTTTCCGACAGGAGCAATGGCTACACCTTC. Amino acid sequence: CASSFLSDRSNGYTF.

The rearrangement joins TRBV19 to TRBJ1-6, with 10 nucleotides matching TRBD1. Trimming at V came to 6 bases and at J to 8 bases, leaving 4 bases not matched to a gene. Per germline, CDR1 LNHDA and CDR2 SQIVND (reference sequence). The CDR3 totals 14 residues. The CDR3 sequence: CASRMGQGHSPLHF. For the CDR3, the DNA is TGTGCCAGTAGAATGGGACAGGGGCATTCACCCCTCCACTTT.

The chain couples TRBV28 to TRBJ1-4; TRBD1 matches 9 bases. CDR1 and CDR2 from the germline V gene are MDHEN and SYDVKM. V shed 4 bases and J 8 bases; nucleotides not matched to a gene: 11. The CDR3 has 16 amino acids. The CDR3 spells CASSWSGTGRQEKLFF. The CDR3 nucleotides are TGTGCCAGCAGTTGGTCCGGGACAGGGAGGCAGGAAAAACTGTTTTTT.

DNA of the CDR3: TGTGCCAGCAGCTTCGGGAGTCGGGAGACCCAGTACTTC. It translates to CASSFGSRETQYF. The chain uses TRBV7-3 and TRBJ2-5; tentatively, D is TRBD2 (6 bases). Germline V gives CDR1 SGHTA, CDR2 FQGTGA. The CDR3 spans 13 residues. Trimming removed 3 bases from V and 5 bases from J, with 10 bases in between.

The chain is built from TRBV7-3 and TRBJ2-5, with TRBD2 matching over 9 bases. Germline CDR1 and CDR2: SGHTA and FQGTGA. The CDR3 totals 16 residues. The junction had 9 bases not matched to a gene; V was cut back by 5 bases and J by 2 bases. In DNA, the CDR3 is TGTGCCAGCAGCGCAACCGGGACTAGCCCTCAAGAGACCCAGTACTTC. This codes for CASSATGTSPQETQYF.

The chain carries TRBV7-8 and TRBJ2-1; TRBD2 matches 10 bases. With 1 base clipped from V and 8 bases from J, the junction kept 8 bases outside the gene matches. Looked up from germline, CDR1 is SGHVS and CDR2 is FQNEAQ. The length of the CDR3 is 16 residues. CDR3 protein: CASSLGLPSGSYEQFF. The DNA of the CDR3 is TGTGCCAGCAGCTTAGGTTTGCCTAGCGGGAGCTATGAGCAGTTCTTC.

V usage is TRBV18 and J usage is TRBJ2-3, with 9 bases identical to TRBD2. Germline V gene sequence: CDR1 KGHSH, CDR2 LQKENI. The CDR3 is 15 residues long. After removal of 3 bases from V and 6 bases from J, the junction contained 7 bases not matched to a gene. The CDR3 loop reads CASSPRTSAFDTQYF. CDR3 coding DNA: TGTGCCAGCTCACCGAGGACTAGCGCCTTTGATACGCAGTATTTT. The full variable domain, rest sourced from reference TRBV18 and TRBJ2-3, is NAGVMQNPRHLVRRRGQEARLRCSPMKGHSHVYWYRQLPEEGLKFMVYLQKENIIDESGMPKERFSAEFPKEGPSILRIQQVVRGDSAAYFCASSPRTSAFDTQYFGPGTRLTVL.

This clone was recorded only once. The chain employs TRBV29-1 and TRBJ1-2; D remains ambiguous. The V end was cut by 2 bases, the J end by 8 bases, with 12 bases between. CDR1 is SQVTM, CDR2 ANQGSEA, per germline. This CDR3 region has 12 residues. In DNA, the CDR3 is TGCAGCGTTGAAAACCTGACGGGAGGCTACACCTTC. Translated, it gives CSVENLTGGYTF.

The V gene is TRBV7-3, the J gene TRBJ1-5; no definite D call. Germline lookup yields CDR1 SGHTA and CDR2 FQGTGA. The CDR3 is 13 amino acids. The V and J ends lost 0 bases and 6 bases respectively, with 6 bases between them. CDR3 sequence reads: CASSLTEGQPQHF. CDR3 nucleotides: TGTGCCAGCAGCTTAACGGAGGGTCAGCCCCAGCATTTT.

The V and J genes are TRBV13 and TRBJ1-3; TRBD1 matches 7 bases. The CDR3 has 15 amino acids. Germline CDR1 and CDR2: PRHDT and FYEKMQ (reference sequence). The V segment lost 2 bases and the J segment 2 bases; nucleotides outside the gene matches: 3. The CDR3 DNA follows: TGTGCCAGCAGCTTACCCCAGGGGGCTGGAAACACCATATATTTT. It codes for CASSLPQGAGNTIYF.

The rearrangement links TRBV24-1 to TRBJ2-6; TRBD1 aligns across 11 bases. Per germline, CDR1 KGHDR and CDR2 SFDVKD. There are 17 residues in the CDR3. The trim removed 9 bases at V and 4 bases at J, leaving 10 bases unmatched. CDR3 amino acids: CATSRGQGARGANVLTF. For the CDR3, the DNA is TGTGCCACCTCCCGAGGACAGGGGGCGCGGGGGGCCAACGTCCTGACTTTC.